Below, 26 T cell receptor beta chains from the same sample are listed, as sequenced in a study of memory CD4+ T cells and cytomegalovirus serostatus. Measured with immunoSEQ multiplex PCR; TCRdb has only the in-frame clones, and not every one. This table has some 53,000 clones, 78% appearing once. Single viable CD3+CD4+CD8-CD45RO+ cells were sorted as the memory CD4+ T cells. The sequencing sample was made of memory CD4+ T cells from blood. The receptors stem from an adult in good health and CMV-seronegative.

The chain combines TRBV6-5 with TRBJ1-3; D is ambiguous. The CDR3 is 15 amino acids. Germline values: CDR1 MNHEY, CDR2 SVGAGI. Trimming removed 2 bases from V and 7 bases from J, with 15 bases in between. For the CDR3, the DNA is TGTGCCAGCAGTTACACCCCGGTGCTAGGGAACACCATATATTTT. Translation: CASSYTPVLGNTIYF.

This clone was seen only a few times. The V call is TRBV10-3, the J call TRBJ1-3; 7 nucleotides agree with TRBD1. The germline V gene has CDR1 ENHRY and CDR2 SYGVKD. CDR3 length equals 16 residues. With V trimmed by 6 bases and J by 2 bases, 10 bases remained unmatched. CDR3 protein: CAISQETGRTGNTIYF. In nucleotides, the CDR3 is TGTGCCATCAGCCAAGAGACAGGGCGAACTGGAAACACCATATATTTT.

J is TRBJ1-2 and V is TRBV6-1, with 9 bases lining up with TRBD1. Germline CDR1 reads MNHNS; CDR2 reads SASEGT. Germline trimming cut 2 bases from V and 7 bases from J; bases unmatched to any gene: 8. The length of the CDR3 is 15 residues. The CDR3 loop reads CASSEYLQGAFGYTF. For the CDR3, the DNA is TGTGCCAGCAGTGAATATCTACAGGGGGCTTTTGGCTACACCTTC.

The rearrangement joins TRBV19 to TRBJ1-4, with D unclear. The CDR3 is 16 residues long. The V end was cut by 1 base, the J end by 4 bases, with 13 bases between. CDR1 and CDR2 (germline): LNHDA, SQIVND (reference sequence). CDR3 nucleotides: TGTGCCAGTAGTATAGGTGGCCCTCGGGGTAATGAAAAACTGTTTTTT. It yields the protein CASSIGGPRGNEKLFF.

The J gene is TRBJ2-2, the V gene TRBV4-3, with 10 positions matching TRBD1. The V gene end was trimmed by 1 base and the J gene end by 6 bases; junction bases not matched to a gene: 5. Germline lookup yields CDR1 LGHNA and CDR2 YSLEER. The length of the CDR3 is 16 residues. Here the CDR3 DNA reads TGCGCCAGCAGCCAAGTTGCTGGACAGGGGGCCGGGGAGCTGTTTTTT. Its protein is CASSQVAGQGAGELFF.

This chain uses TRBV28 with TRBJ2-6; no reliable D call. V lost 4 bases and J 2 bases, leaving 6 bases between the germline ends. The CDR3 contains 14 residues. The germline V gene has CDR1 MDHEN and CDR2 SYDVKM. The CDR3 region is CASSSATGANVLTF. The CDR3 DNA sequence: TGTGCCAGCAGTTCCGCCACTGGGGCCAACGTCCTGACTTTC.

The chain carries TRBV6-5 and TRBJ1-5; D is unclear. CDR3 length: 14 amino acids. Per the germline V gene, CDR1 is MNHEY and CDR2 is SVGAGI. V lost 6 bases, J lost 2 bases, and 11 bases lay in between. The CDR3 DNA reads as TGTGCCAGCAGCTCTGGTAGGGGCAATCAGCCCCAGCATTTT. Its protein product is CASSSGRGNQPQHF.

The rearrangement links TRBV30 to TRBJ1-6, with 7 bases matching TRBD1. With V trimmed by 1 base and J by 4 bases, 1 base remained unmatched. The CDR3 extends over 14 amino acids. Germline V gene sequence: CDR1 GTSNPN, CDR2 SVGIG (reference sequence). The CDR3: CAWSEGQYNSPLHF. Written as DNA, the CDR3 is TGTGCCTGGAGTGAGGGACAGTATAATTCACCCCTCCACTTT.

The chain links TRBV27 to TRBJ1-2, with 7 bases identical to TRBD1. The CDR3 extends over 16 amino acids. CDR1 MNHEY and CDR2 SMNVEV come from the germline V gene (reference sequence). V was clipped by 6 bases and J by 3 bases; unmatched bases: 13. CDR3 region: CASSPTTGFGDYGYTF. The CDR3 coding sequence is TGTGCCAGCAGCCCAACGACAGGGTTTGGGGACTATGGCTACACCTTC.

The V call is TRBV9, the J call TRBJ2-5; no firm D call. The V and J ends lost 0 bases and 1 base respectively, with 4 bases between them. CDR3 length equals 13 residues. Germline V gene lookup returns CDR1 SGDLS and CDR2 YYNGEE. The CDR3 DNA reads TGTGCCAGCAGCGTAGCGTCCCAAGAGACCCAGTACTTC. Protein sequence: CASSVASQETQYF.

The chain has TRBV29-1 and TRBJ2-7, with D possibly TRBD2 on 5 matching bases. This CDR3 has 11 amino acids. Trimming stripped 5 bases from V and 6 bases from J, with 11 bases between. Germline V gives CDR1 SQVTM, CDR2 ANQGSEA. The DNA of the CDR3 is TGCAGCGTTTTGGTCGGACTCGAGCAGTACTTC. Translated, it gives CSVLVGLEQYF.

On this clone itself: The sample has other DNA sequences that encode this CDR3 too. The chain joins TRBV5-6 to TRBJ1-1; 7 bases are shared with TRBD1. Germline V CDR1 and CDR2: SGHDT, YYEEEE. Germline trimming cut 0 bases from V and 5 bases from J; bases unmatched to any gene: 7. The length of the CDR3 is 15 residues. CDR3 DNA sequence: TGTGCCAGCAGCTTGGTGCACGCAGGGGGAACTGAAGCTTTCTTT. Its translation is CASSLVHAGGTEAFF.

The V gene is TRBV28, the J gene TRBJ2-7, with D possibly being TRBD1 (6 bases). Per the germline V gene, CDR1 is MDHEN and CDR2 is SYDVKM. Trimming shortened V by 6 bases and J by 0 bases, and 18 bases separated the two germline ends. The CDR3 consists of 16 residues. In DNA form, the CDR3 reads TGTGCCAGCAGCTCCGGGACATTCCGGGGCTCCTACGAGCAGTACTTC. This translates into CASSSGTFRGSYEQYF.

Here the CDR3 DNA reads TGTGCCAGCAGTGAAGCATCGGTGTCCGAGCAGTTCTTC. Amino acid sequence: CASSEASVSEQFF. The rearrangement joins TRBV2 to TRBJ2-1; D is undetermined. V lost 0 bases, J lost 10 bases, and 10 bases lay in between. This CDR3 comprises 13 residues. Germline V gene data show CDR1 as SNHLY and CDR2 as FYNNEI.

The chain joins TRBV5-1 to TRBJ2-5; the D gene is possibly TRBD1 (5 bases). This CDR3 has 14 residues. The V end was cut by 5 bases, the J end by 2 bases, with 13 bases between. Germline loops: CDR1 SGHRS, CDR2 YFSETQ. CDR3: CASRQGPAQETQYF. The DNA for the CDR3 is TGCGCCAGCAGGCAGGGCCCCGCACAAGAGACCCAGTACTTC.

This clone showed up just once. The chain combines TRBV28 with TRBJ2-5; tentative D call: TRBD2 (6 bases). V was pared by 7 bases and J by 7 bases, with 13 bases between. Germline lookup yields CDR1 MDHEN and CDR2 SYDVKM. This CDR3 is 12 amino acids long. This CDR3 reads CASTEMGGTQYF. The CDR3 bases are TGTGCCAGCACTGAGATGGGGGGGACCCAGTACTTC.

The genes are TRBV27 and TRBJ1-4; no clear D gene. This CDR3 is built from 13 residues. Looked up from germline, CDR1 is MNHEY and CDR2 is SMNVEV (reference sequence). The ends were cut back, 2 bases at V and 4 bases at J, with 5 bases in the middle. The CDR3: CASSLNYNEKLFF. CDR3 nucleotides: TGTGCCAGCAGTTTAAACTATAATGAAAAACTGTTTTTT.

In its sample, this clone was seen a few times. The rearrangement joins TRBV30 to TRBJ1-2, with D unresolved. The CDR3 loop spans 11 amino acids. The germline V gene encodes CDR1 GTSNPN and CDR2 SVGIG (reference sequence). The V end lost 3 bases, the J end lost 8 bases, and 10 bases lay between the germline ends. In DNA, the CDR3 is TGTGCCTGGAGGCTAACGGGAGGCTACACCTTC. Protein: CAWRLTGGYTF.

This clone was counted between two and nine times. V gene TRBV5-1 combines with J gene TRBJ2-1; the D gene is possibly TRBD2 (5 bases). The CDR3 contains 15 residues. Germline V lookup: CDR1 SGHRS, CDR2 YFSETQ. Trimming took off 0 bases at V and 5 bases at J, with 12 bases between the two ends. The CDR3 nucleotides are TGCGCCAGCAGCTTGGGGGGAGCTAACAACAATGAGCAGTTCTTC. This translates into CASSLGGANNNEQFF. Based on the CDR3 plus reference TRBV5-1 and TRBJ2-1, the full variable domain is KAGVTQTPRYLIKTRGQQVTLSCSPISGHRSVSWYQQTPGQGLQFLFEYFSETQRNKGNFPGRFSGRQFSNSRSEMNVSTLELGDSALYLCASSLGGANNNEQFFGPGTRLTVL.

The rearrangement joins TRBV6-4 to TRBJ2-1; 7 bases are shared with TRBD1. Trimming at V came to 3 bases and at J to 6 bases, leaving 2 bases not matched to a gene. CDR1 MRHNA and CDR2 SNTAGT come from the germline V gene. The CDR3 runs to 13 residues. The CDR3 loop is CASSEQGFNEQFF. The CDR3 region has the DNA TGTGCCAGCAGTGAACAGGGGTTCAATGAGCAGTTCTTC.

The rearrangement joins TRBV29-1 to TRBJ2-7; tentatively, D is TRBD2 (6 bases). The germline V and J ends were trimmed by 4 bases and 0 bases, with 22 bases remaining between them. CDR1 SQVTM and CDR2 ANQGSEA come from the germline V gene. CDR3 length equals 17 residues. The CDR3 nucleotides are TGCAGCGTTGCCAAGGTCATAGGGCGGGAAAGCTCCTACGAGCAGTACTTC. This translates into CSVAKVIGRESSYEQYF.

The chain couples TRBV5-4 to TRBJ1-2; no reliable D call. V lost 1 base, J lost 1 base, and 11 bases lay in between. Germline values: CDR1 SGHNT, CDR2 YYREEE (reference sequence). The CDR3 has 15 residues. CDR3 coding DNA: TGTGCCAGCAGCTTGTCAGTGGCAAGTAACTATGGCTACACCTTC. It encodes CASSLSVASNYGYTF.

The rearrangement uses TRBV15 and TRBJ2-2; D uncertain. This CDR3 comprises 16 residues. Germline lookup yields CDR1 LNHNV and CDR2 YYDKDF (reference sequence). The germline V and J ends were trimmed by 5 bases and 4 bases, with 17 bases remaining between them. DNA for the CDR3: TGTGCCACCAGCGAAGCAGATATCCCGAGCACCGGGGAGCTGTTTTTT. It translates to CATSEADIPSTGELFF.

The chain employs TRBV6-1 and TRBJ2-2; tentatively, D is TRBD2 (5 bases). Germline CDR1 MNHNS, CDR2 SASEGT. This CDR3 contains 14 residues. V was shortened by 5 bases and J by 6 bases, with 13 bases between the two germline ends. DNA for the CDR3: TGTGCCAGCAGTCCTATCGGGGTCGCCGGGGAGCTGTTTTTT. Its protein product is CASSPIGVAGELFF.

The chain combines TRBV2 with TRBJ1-6; D remains unclear. Per germline, CDR1 SNHLY and CDR2 FYNNEI. V was trimmed by 4 bases and J by 10 bases, leaving 11 bases between them. This CDR3 is built from 13 residues. DNA of the CDR3: TGTGCCAGCAGTGGGTTATCCGACTCACCCCTCCACTTT. It yields the protein CASSGLSDSPLHF.

The CDR3, as DNA: TGCAGCGTTGAGGACGGGACAACAGATACGCAGTATTTT. Translation gives CSVEDGTTDTQYF. V gene TRBV29-1 combines with J gene TRBJ2-3, with D possibly TRBD1 on 6 matching bases. The length of the CDR3 is 13 residues. The V and J ends lost 3 bases and 3 bases respectively, with 10 bases between them. CDR1 and CDR2 from the germline V gene are SQVTM and ANQGSEA.